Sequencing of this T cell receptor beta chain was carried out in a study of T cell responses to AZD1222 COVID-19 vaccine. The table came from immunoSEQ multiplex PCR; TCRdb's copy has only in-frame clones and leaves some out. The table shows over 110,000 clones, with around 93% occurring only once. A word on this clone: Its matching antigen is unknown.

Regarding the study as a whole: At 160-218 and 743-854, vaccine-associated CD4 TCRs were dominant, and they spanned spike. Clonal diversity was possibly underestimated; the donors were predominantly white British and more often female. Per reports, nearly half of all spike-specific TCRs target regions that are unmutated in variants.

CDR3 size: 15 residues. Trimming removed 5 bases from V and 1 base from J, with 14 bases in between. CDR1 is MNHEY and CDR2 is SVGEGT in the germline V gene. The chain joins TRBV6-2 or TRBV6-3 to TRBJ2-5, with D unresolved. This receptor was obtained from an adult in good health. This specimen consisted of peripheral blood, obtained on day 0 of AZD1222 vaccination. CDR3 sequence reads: CASSPRTQFQETQYF. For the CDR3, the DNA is TGTGCCAGCAGTCCGCGAACTCAATTCCAAGAGACCCAGTACTTC.